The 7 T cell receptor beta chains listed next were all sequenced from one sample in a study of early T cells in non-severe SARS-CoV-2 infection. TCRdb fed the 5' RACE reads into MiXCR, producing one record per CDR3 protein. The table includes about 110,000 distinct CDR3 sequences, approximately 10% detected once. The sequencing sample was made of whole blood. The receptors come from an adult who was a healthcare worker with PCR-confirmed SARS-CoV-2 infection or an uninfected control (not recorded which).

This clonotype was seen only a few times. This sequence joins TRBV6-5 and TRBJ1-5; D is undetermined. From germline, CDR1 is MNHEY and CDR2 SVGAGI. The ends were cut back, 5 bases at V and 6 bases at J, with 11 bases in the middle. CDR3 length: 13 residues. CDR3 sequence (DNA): TGTGCCAGCAGTCCCCGACCGGGTCAGCCCCAGCATTTT. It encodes CASSPRPGQPQHF.

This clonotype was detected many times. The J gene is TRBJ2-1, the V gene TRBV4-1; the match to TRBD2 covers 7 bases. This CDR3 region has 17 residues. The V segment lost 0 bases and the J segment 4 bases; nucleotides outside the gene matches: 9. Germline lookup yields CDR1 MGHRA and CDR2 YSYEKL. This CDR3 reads CASSQERELASYNEQFF. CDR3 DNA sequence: TGCGCCAGCAGCCAAGAAAGGGAACTAGCGTCTTACAATGAGCAGTTCTTC.

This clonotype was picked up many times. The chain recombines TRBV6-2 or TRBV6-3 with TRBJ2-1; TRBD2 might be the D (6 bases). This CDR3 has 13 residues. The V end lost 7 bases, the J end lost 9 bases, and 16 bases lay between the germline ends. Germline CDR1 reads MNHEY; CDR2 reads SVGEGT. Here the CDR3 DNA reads TGTGCCAGCACGGGGTGGGGTAGCGGTGAGCAGTTCTTC. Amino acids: CASTGWGSGEQFF.

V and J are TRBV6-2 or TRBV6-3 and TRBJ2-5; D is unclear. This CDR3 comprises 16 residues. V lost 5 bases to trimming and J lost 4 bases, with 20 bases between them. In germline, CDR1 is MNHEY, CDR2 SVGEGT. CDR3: CASSPLIGANRETQYF. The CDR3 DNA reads TGTGCCAGCAGTCCGTTAATCGGTGCCAATAGAGAGACCCAGTACTTC.

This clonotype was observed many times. The chain's CDR3 is CASSLAGGSSYEQYF. The CDR3 DNA reads TGTGCCAGCAGTTTAGCGGGAGGGAGCTCCTACGAGCAGTACTTC. The chain links TRBV27 to TRBJ2-7, with 9 positions matching TRBD2. The V and J ends lost 2 bases and 0 bases, in that order; junction bases with no gene match: 2. CDR1 and CDR2 from the germline V gene are MNHEY and SMNVEV (reference sequence). CDR3 length equals 15 residues.

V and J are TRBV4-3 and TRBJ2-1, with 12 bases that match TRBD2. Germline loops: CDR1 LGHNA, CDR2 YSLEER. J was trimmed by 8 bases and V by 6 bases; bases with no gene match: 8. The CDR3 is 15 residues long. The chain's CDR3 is CASRPGTSGLDEQFF. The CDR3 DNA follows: TGCGCCAGCAGGCCCGGGACTAGCGGGTTAGATGAGCAGTTCTTC.

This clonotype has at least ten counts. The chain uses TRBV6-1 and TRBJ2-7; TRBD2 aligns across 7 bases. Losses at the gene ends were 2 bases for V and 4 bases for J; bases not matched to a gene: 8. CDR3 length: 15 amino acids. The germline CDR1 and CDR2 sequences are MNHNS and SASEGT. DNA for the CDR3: TGTGCCAGCAGTGAACGTCTAGCCGGGGGGTACGAGCAGTACTTC. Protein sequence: CASSERLAGGYEQYF.